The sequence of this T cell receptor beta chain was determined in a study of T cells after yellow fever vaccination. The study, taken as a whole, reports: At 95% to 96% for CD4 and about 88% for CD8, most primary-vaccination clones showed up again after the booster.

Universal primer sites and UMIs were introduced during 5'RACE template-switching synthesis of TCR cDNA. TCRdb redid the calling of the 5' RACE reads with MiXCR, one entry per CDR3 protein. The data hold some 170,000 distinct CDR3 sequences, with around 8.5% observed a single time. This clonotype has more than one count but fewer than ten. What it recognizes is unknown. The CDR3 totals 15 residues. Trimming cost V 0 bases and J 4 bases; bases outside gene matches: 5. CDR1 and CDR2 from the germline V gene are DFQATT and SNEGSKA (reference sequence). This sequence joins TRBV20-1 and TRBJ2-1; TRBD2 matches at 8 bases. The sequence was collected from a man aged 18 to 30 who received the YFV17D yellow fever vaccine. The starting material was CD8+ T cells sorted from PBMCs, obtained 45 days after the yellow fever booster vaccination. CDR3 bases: TGCAGTGCTAGAGATGGCACTAGCGGTTACAATGAGCAGTTCTTC. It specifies CSARDGTSGYNEQFF.